These 4 T cell receptor beta chains share one sample of origin, sequenced in a study of radiation and T cells in renal cell carcinoma. Time point given: blood 2 weeks post-SBRT. The treatment denotes: 15 Gy SBRT to primary tumor, nephrectomy 4 weeks later. Produced via immunoSEQ multiplex PCR; TCRdb's table is partial and in-frame only. The table has 45,000 to 55,000 clones, 80% seen once; the top ten hold about 30%. Sequenced material: blood, taken from a patient whose treatment included radiotherapy and nephrectomy. The receptors stem from a woman in her 70s with renal cell carcinoma.

This clone was seen a single time. The chain couples TRBV6-1 to TRBJ2-5, with no clear D. There are 13 residues in the CDR3. Trimming left V 2 bases short and J 1 base short, with 5 bases between. Per the germline V gene, CDR1 is MNHNS and CDR2 is SASEGT. The CDR3 nucleotides are TGTGCCAGCAGTGAACCTCGCCAAGAGACCCAGTACTTC. Protein product: CASSEPRQETQYF.

The chain links TRBV5-6 to TRBJ2-7, with 7 bases lining up with TRBD2. This CDR3 has 15 amino acids. Germline V gene sequence: CDR1 SGHDT, CDR2 YYEEEE. V lost 0 bases and J lost 0; bases outside the gene matches: 3. The CDR3 DNA is TGTGCCAGCAGCTTGGTAGGCGGGGGCTCCTACGAGCAGTACTTC. Its protein product is CASSLVGGGSYEQYF.

The chain recombines TRBV12-2 with TRBJ2-3; the table's TRBD2 call for D was not verified on the DNA. TRBV12-2 is a recognized pseudogene. CDR3 size: 15 residues. CDR3 nucleotide sequence: TGTGCAAGTCGCCCCTCCTACCAAGACACAGATACGCAGTATTTT. This sequence encodes CASRPSYQDTDTQYF.

The CDR3 DNA reads as TGTGCCTGGAGTGAGGGACCGAAGACGTATGAAGCTTTCTTT. Its translation: CAWSEGPKTYEAFF. V and J are TRBV30 and TRBJ1-1; perhaps TRBD1 as D (5 bases). The V and J ends lost 1 base and 7 bases respectively, with 16 bases between them. The CDR3 extends over 14 amino acids. Germline V lookup: CDR1 GTSNPN, CDR2 SVGIG (reference sequence).